The present entry profiles one T cell receptor beta chain with its context. Its antigen is currently unknown. This entry belongs to a study of cytomegalovirus exposure and HLA in healthy donors. Method: immunoSEQ multiplex PCR; TCRdb's copy keeps in-frame clones and lacks some. Of about 170,000 clones listed, 87% are singletons. V lost 8 bases, J lost 0 bases, and 4 bases stayed unmatched. CDR1 is LNHDA and CDR2 is SQIVND in the germline V gene (reference sequence). This CDR3 has 15 amino acids. Study conclusions and caveats: In vitro work confirmed that three CMV-associated chains recognize CMV antigens. Some TCR beta chains (roughly 160 of them) were listed as cytomegalovirus-associated.

This TCR was sampled from a woman aged 25 to 39 in good health and CMV-seronegative. Sequenced input: PBMCs. The gene calls are TRBV19 and TRBJ1-6, with 7 bases aligning to TRBD1. CDR3 protein: CASGDRSSYNSPLHF. The CDR3 region has the DNA TGTGCCAGTGGGGACAGAAGCTCCTATAATTCACCCCTCCACTTT.